This T cell receptor (beta chain) was found in a study of Ad26.COV2.S vaccination and SARS-CoV-2 variants. Profiling relied on immunoSEQ multiplex PCR, and the TCRdb table lists in-frame clones only, not all of them. This table has 350,000 to 550,000 clones, roughly 89% appearing once. This clone turned up a few times. The CDR3 is made up of 16 amino acids. V lost 4 bases and J lost 4, with 18 bases in between. CDR1 and CDR2 from the germline V gene are SGDLS and YYNGEE. Documented treatment: some 20 received Ad26.COV2.S at low or high dose, single or two shots; about five received placebo; per-sample allocation not given. Samples analyzed were those drawn on day 63 after the first vaccine or placebo injection.

V gene TRBV9 combines with J gene TRBJ1-3; tentatively, D is TRBD1 (6 bases). The sequence was collected from a person aged 18 to 59 who received the Ad26.COV2.S COVID-19 vaccine or a placebo. This specimen was peripheral blood, taken in a trial of Ad26.COV2.S vaccine versus placebo. CDR3 sequence: CASSTLGALRGNTIYF. The DNA of the CDR3 is TGTGCCAGCAGCACGTTGGGGGCCCTCCGGGGAAACACCATATATTTT.